Listed below are T cell receptor beta chains from one sample, sequenced in a study of identical twins. TCRdb independently ran MiXCR on the 5' RACE reads; one entry per CDR3 protein. Of 690,000 or so distinct CDR3 sequences listed, 8% to 9% are singletons. These data also formed part of another study, on yellow fever vaccine responses in identical twins.

Material: PBMCs. The origin of the receptors is a woman aged 18-29 years in good health. CDR3s include the opening cysteine and the closing phenylalanine or tryptophan. The D gene is left open where the match is weak. Part of the rows lack a size; the others show once, few, many or a class for expanded clones.

v_gene: TRBV12-3/TRBV12-4
d_gene: -
j_gene: TRBJ2-4
abundance: few
len: 15
CDR3nt: TGTGCCAGCCAAGACTCCCCTTTAGCCAAAAACATTCAGTACTTC
CDR3aa: CASQDSPLAKNIQYF

v_gene: TRBV27
d_gene: -
j_gene: TRBJ2-7
abundance: few
len: 15
CDR3nt: TGTGCCAGCAGTTCCACCGACGGCTTAGGTATCGAGCAGTACTTC
CDR3aa: CASSSTDGLGIEQYF

v_gene: TRBV11-1
d_gene: -
j_gene: TRBJ2-3
abundance: few
len: 18
CDR3nt: TGTGCCAGCAGCGGGAGATCCTCCGGGGGCGTAGGCACAGATACGCAGTATTTT
CDR3aa: CASSGRSSGGVGTDTQYF

v_gene: TRBV5-1
d_gene: -
j_gene: TRBJ2-7
abundance: once
len: 17
CDR3nt: TGCGCCAGCAGCCCCGTCCCTCGCGGTACAGGGTACTACGAGCAGTACTTC
CDR3aa: CASSPVPRGTGYYEQYF

v_gene: TRBV20-1
d_gene: TRBD2
j_gene: TRBJ2-3
abundance: -
len: 16
CDR3nt: TGCAGTGCTACGTCGGGGGGGGGTGGTAGCACAGATACGCAGTATTTT
CDR3aa: CSATSGGGGSTDTQYF

v_gene: TRBV12-3/TRBV12-4
d_gene: -
j_gene: TRBJ1-2
abundance: few
len: 14
CDR3nt: TGTGCCAGCAGCGACACAGGGTTCAACTATGGCTACACCTTC
CDR3aa: CASSDTGFNYGYTF

v_gene: TRBV24-1
d_gene: -
j_gene: TRBJ2-3
abundance: few
len: 13
CDR3nt: TGTGCCACCAGTGTGGTGGCTTTCGATACGCAGTATTTT
CDR3aa: CATSVVAFDTQYF

v_gene: TRBV5-1
d_gene: -
j_gene: TRBJ2-2
abundance: few
len: 15
CDR3nt: TGCGCCAGCAGCTTGGTTGCAGGGCCTACCGGGGAGCTGTTTTTT
CDR3aa: CASSLVAGPTGELFF

v_gene: TRBV7-2
d_gene: TRBD2
j_gene: TRBJ2-2
abundance: many
len: 15
CDR3nt: TGTGCCAGCAGCTTAGTGCCTAGCGGGACCGGGGAGCTGTTTTTT
CDR3aa: CASSLVPSGTGELFF

v_gene: TRBV20-1
d_gene: TRBD1
j_gene: TRBJ2-7
abundance: -
len: 13
CDR3nt: TGCAGTGCACCCGGGACAGGGACCTACGAGCAGTACTTC
CDR3aa: CSAPGTGTYEQYF

v_gene: TRBV7-2
d_gene: -
j_gene: TRBJ2-1
abundance: -
len: 14
CDR3nt: TGTGCCAGCAGCTTAGGTGGTTCCTCGACTGAGCAGTTCTTC
CDR3aa: CASSLGGSSTEQFF

v_gene: TRBV5-1
d_gene: -
j_gene: TRBJ1-1
abundance: -
len: 14
CDR3nt: TGCGCCAGCAGCCCGGACGCCTTGAACACTGAAGCTTTCTTT
CDR3aa: CASSPDALNTEAFF

v_gene: TRBV6-1
d_gene: TRBD2
j_gene: TRBJ2-3
abundance: few
len: 20
CDR3nt: TGTGCCAGCAGTGGAAGAAAAAGGGGACTAGCGGAGGCCCCCCCAGATACGCAGTATTTT
CDR3aa: CASSGRKRGLAEAPPDTQYF

v_gene: TRBV6-5
d_gene: -
j_gene: TRBJ1-6
abundance: -
len: 11
CDR3nt: TGTGCCAGCGGTTTCCTAAAATCCCTCCACTTT
CDR3aa: CASGFLKSLHF

v_gene: TRBV9
d_gene: -
j_gene: TRBJ2-7
abundance: many
len: 14
CDR3nt: TGTGCCAGCAGCGTAGGGGCAGGGTCCTACGAGCAGTACTTC
CDR3aa: CASSVGAGSYEQYF

v_gene: TRBV7-8
d_gene: -
j_gene: TRBJ2-7
abundance: few
len: 15
CDR3nt: TGTGCCAGCAGCCGGAGACGGGACATTTCCTACGAGCAGTACTTC
CDR3aa: CASSRRRDISYEQYF

v_gene: TRBV7-2
d_gene: -
j_gene: TRBJ2-3
abundance: few
len: 13
CDR3nt: TGTGCCAGCAGACACCTGGGGGGAGATACGCAGTATTTT
CDR3aa: CASRHLGGDTQYF

v_gene: TRBV6-2/TRBV6-3
d_gene: TRBD2
j_gene: TRBJ2-3
abundance: few
len: 15
CDR3nt: TGTGCCAGCACGGCTAGCGGGAGGTTTACAGATACGCAGTATTTT
CDR3aa: CASTASGRFTDTQYF

v_gene: TRBV5-1
d_gene: TRBD2
j_gene: TRBJ2-5
abundance: -
len: 18
CDR3nt: TGCGCCAGCAGCTCCGGACTAGCGGGGGAGCCGGGCATGGAGACCCAGTACTTC
CDR3aa: CASSSGLAGEPGMETQYF

v_gene: TRBV7-9
d_gene: -
j_gene: TRBJ2-7
abundance: many
len: 13
CDR3nt: TGTGCCAGCAGCTTGGTGGTCTCCTACGAGCAGTACTTC
CDR3aa: CASSLVVSYEQYF

v_gene: TRBV28
d_gene: TRBD1
j_gene: TRBJ2-6
abundance: -
len: 20
CDR3nt: TGTGCCAGCAGTTTGAGGGAAACAGGGGGCGAAGCGACTGGGGCCAACGTCCTGACTTTC
CDR3aa: CASSLRETGGEATGANVLTF

v_gene: TRBV5-1
d_gene: -
j_gene: TRBJ2-5
abundance: -
len: 15
CDR3nt: TGCGCCAGCAGCCAAGGGAGAGGGGCAAAAGAGACCCAGTACTTC
CDR3aa: CASSQGRGAKETQYF

v_gene: TRBV11-3
d_gene: -
j_gene: TRBJ2-1
abundance: -
len: 13
CDR3nt: TGTGCCAGCAGCTTGGGTTTACAAACTGAGCAGTTCTTC
CDR3aa: CASSLGLQTEQFF

v_gene: TRBV10-3
d_gene: -
j_gene: TRBJ2-2
abundance: -
len: 16
CDR3nt: TGTGCCATCAGAGACCAGGACAGACAGAACACCGGGGAGCTGTTTTTT
CDR3aa: CAIRDQDRQNTGELFF

v_gene: TRBV6-1
d_gene: TRBD1
j_gene: TRBJ2-1
abundance: -
len: 16
CDR3nt: TGTGCCAGCAGTGCCTCGGGACAGGGGACATACAATGAGCAGTTCTTC
CDR3aa: CASSASGQGTYNEQFF

v_gene: TRBV10-3
d_gene: -
j_gene: TRBJ2-1
abundance: few
len: 16
CDR3nt: TGTGCCATCAGTGAGTTTGTCAGGGAATCCTACAATGAGCAGTTCTTC
CDR3aa: CAISEFVRESYNEQFF

v_gene: TRBV7-2
d_gene: -
j_gene: TRBJ2-5
abundance: -
len: 16
CDR3nt: TGTGCCAGCAGCTTAGTAGGGCTAGCGCCCCAAGAGACCCAGTACTTC
CDR3aa: CASSLVGLAPQETQYF

v_gene: TRBV29-1
d_gene: TRBD1
j_gene: TRBJ1-2
abundance: -
len: 13
CDR3nt: TGCAGCGTTTCGGGACAGGGGGTCGACGGCTACACCTTC
CDR3aa: CSVSGQGVDGYTF

v_gene: TRBV6-1
d_gene: TRBD1
j_gene: TRBJ1-1
abundance: -
len: 15
CDR3nt: TGTGCCACCTACGGAGGGACAGGGGTTGGGACTGAAGCTTTCTTT
CDR3aa: CATYGGTGVGTEAFF